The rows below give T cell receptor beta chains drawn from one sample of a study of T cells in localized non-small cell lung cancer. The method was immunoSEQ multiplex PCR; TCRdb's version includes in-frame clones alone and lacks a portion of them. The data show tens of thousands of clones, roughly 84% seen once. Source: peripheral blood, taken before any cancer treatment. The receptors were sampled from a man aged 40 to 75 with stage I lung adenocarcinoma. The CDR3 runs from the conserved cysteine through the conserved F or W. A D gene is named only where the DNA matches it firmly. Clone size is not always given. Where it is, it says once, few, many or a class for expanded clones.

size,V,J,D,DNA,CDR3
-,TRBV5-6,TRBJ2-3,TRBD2,TGTGCCAGCAGCTTTTCCGCTAGCGGGGGGACAGATACGCAGTATTTT,CASSFSASGGTDTQYF
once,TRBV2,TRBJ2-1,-,TGTGCCAGCAGTGAAAGAACCTACAATGAGCAGTTCTTC,CASSERTYNEQFF
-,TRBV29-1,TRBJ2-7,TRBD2,TGCAGCGTTCGGGGTCCGGGTAGACCGGGACTAGCGGGATACGAGCAGTACTTC,CSVRGPGRPGLAGYEQYF
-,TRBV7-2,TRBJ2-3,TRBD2,TGTGCCAGCAGCTTCGGCGGGAGTGCAGATACGCAGTATTTT,CASSFGGSADTQYF
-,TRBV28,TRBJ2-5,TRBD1,TGTGCCAGCAGTTCTCCAGGGGGCTTTACGGCCGAGACCCAGTACTTC,CASSSPGGFTAETQYF
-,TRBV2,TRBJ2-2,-,TGTGCCAGCAGTGTTGGCGGGGAGCTGTTTTTT,CASSVGGELFF
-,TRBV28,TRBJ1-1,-,TGTGCGAGCAGTTTGGGGGGAAGGTACACTGAAGCTTTCTTT,CASSLGGRYTEAFF
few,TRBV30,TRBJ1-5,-,TGTGCCTGGGGAAAGGAGGGCAATCAGCCCCAGCATTTT,CAWGKEGNQPQHF
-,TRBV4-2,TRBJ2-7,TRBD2,TGTGCCAGCAGCCAAGATCTAGCGGGAGTTCAGTACGAGCAGTACTTC,CASSQDLAGVQYEQYF
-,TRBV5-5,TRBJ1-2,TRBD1,TGTGCCAGCAGCCCAGGGACAGCAAACGTTTATGGCTACACCTTC,CASSPGTANVYGYTF
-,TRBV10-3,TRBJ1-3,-,TGTGCCATCAGTGAGAGCCCAGGTGGAAACACCATATATTTT,CAISESPGGNTIYF
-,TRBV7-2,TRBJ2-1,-,TGTGCCAGTGTACAGGGGAGGCCATCATACAATGAGCAGTTCTTC,CASVQGRPSYNEQFF
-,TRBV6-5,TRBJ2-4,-,TGTGCCAGCAGTTACGTTTCGGGGAACGCTGTAAACATTCAGTACTTC,CASSYVSGNAVNIQYF
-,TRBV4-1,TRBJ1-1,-,TGCGCCAGCAGCCAAGCCCCGCTTCACCCAGGGAATACTGAAGCTTTCTTT,CASSQAPLHPGNTEAFF
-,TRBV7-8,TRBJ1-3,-,TGTGCCAGCAGCTTCTCTGGAAACACCATATATTTT,CASSFSGNTIYF
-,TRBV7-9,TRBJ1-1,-,TGTGCCAGCAGCTTAGGCAGGGGCGGCACTGAAGCTTTCTTT,CASSLGRGGTEAFF
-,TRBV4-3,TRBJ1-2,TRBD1,TGCGCCAGCAGCCAGAATGACAGGGGGGGCTATGGCTACACCTTC,CASSQNDRGGYGYTF
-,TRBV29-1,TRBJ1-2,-,TGCAGCGTTGCCAAGGGCTCCTACTATGGCTACACCTTC,CSVAKGSYYGYTF
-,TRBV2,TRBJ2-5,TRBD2,TGTGCCAGCAGTGATCGCGCTCTAGCGGGACACCAGGAGACCCAGTACTTC,CASSDRALAGHQETQYF
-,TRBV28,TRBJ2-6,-,TGTGCCAGCAGTTTGAGGGCTGGGGCCAACGTCCTGACTTTC,CASSLRAGANVLTF
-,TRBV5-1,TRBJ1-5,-,TGCGCCAGCAGCTTGGAAGGGGGTACCTGGGAGCCCCAGCATTTT,CASSLEGGTWEPQHF
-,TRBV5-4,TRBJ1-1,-,TGTGCCAGCAGCTTGGCCGGGGGCTCTGACACTGAAGCTTTCTTT,CASSLAGGSDTEAFF
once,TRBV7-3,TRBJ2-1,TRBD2,TGTGCCAGCAGCTTAATAGCTAGCGGGGGGGTAAATGAGCAGTTCTTC,CASSLIASGGVNEQFF
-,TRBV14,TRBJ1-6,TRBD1,TGTGCCAGCAGCCAGGGACAGGGTGGGTATTCACCCCTCCACTTT,CASSQGQGGYSPLHF
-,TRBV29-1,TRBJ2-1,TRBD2,TGCAGCGTGCCGGGACTAGCGGGATTGAAATCCAATGAGCAGTTCTTC,CSVPGLAGLKSNEQFF
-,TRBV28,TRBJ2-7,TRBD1,TGTGCCAGCAGTCCCCCCCCTACAGGGGTCGAGCAGTACTTC,CASSPPPTGVEQYF
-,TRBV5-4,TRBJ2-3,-,TGTGCCAGCAGCTTGATGGGGCGGTACGAGGACCACACAGATACGCAGTATTTT,CASSLMGRYEDHTDTQYF
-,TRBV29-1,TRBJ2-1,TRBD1,TGCAGCGTCCCAACAGGGGGCGTCGGACAGTTCTTC,CSVPTGGVGQFF
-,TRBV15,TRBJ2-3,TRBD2,TGTGCCACCAGCGGCCGACTAGCGGGGGACACAGATACGCAGTATTTT,CATSGRLAGDTDTQYF
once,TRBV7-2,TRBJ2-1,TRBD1,TGTGCCAGCAGCTCACAGGGGAGCTCCTACAATGAGCAGTTCTTC,CASSSQGSSYNEQFF
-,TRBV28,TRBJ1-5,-,TGTGCCAGCAGTTTTTTTAGGAGAAGTAATCAGCCCCAGCATTTT,CASSFFRRSNQPQHF
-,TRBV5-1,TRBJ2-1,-,TGCGCCAGCAGCTTGGACTTGGTATCCCCCCAGTTCTTC,CASSLDLVSPQFF
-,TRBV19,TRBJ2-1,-,TGTGCCAGTAGTATAGATCGCCCTCCTTACTCAGAGCAGTTCTTC,CASSIDRPPYSEQFF
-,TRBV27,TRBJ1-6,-,TGTGCCAGCAGTTTCGGGGTGAGCAATTCACCCCTCCACTTT,CASSFGVSNSPLHF
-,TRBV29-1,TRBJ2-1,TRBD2,TGCAGCGTTGAAGCCCATGGGACTAGAGACAATGAGCAGTTCTTC,CSVEAHGTRDNEQFF
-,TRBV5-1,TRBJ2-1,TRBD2,TGCGCCAGCAGCATACTAGTGCGGGAGGGCTACAATGAGCAGTTCTTC,CASSILVREGYNEQFF
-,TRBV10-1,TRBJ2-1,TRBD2,TGCGCCCGATTTTCTAGCGGGGGGAATGAGCAGTTCTTC,CARFSSGGNEQFF